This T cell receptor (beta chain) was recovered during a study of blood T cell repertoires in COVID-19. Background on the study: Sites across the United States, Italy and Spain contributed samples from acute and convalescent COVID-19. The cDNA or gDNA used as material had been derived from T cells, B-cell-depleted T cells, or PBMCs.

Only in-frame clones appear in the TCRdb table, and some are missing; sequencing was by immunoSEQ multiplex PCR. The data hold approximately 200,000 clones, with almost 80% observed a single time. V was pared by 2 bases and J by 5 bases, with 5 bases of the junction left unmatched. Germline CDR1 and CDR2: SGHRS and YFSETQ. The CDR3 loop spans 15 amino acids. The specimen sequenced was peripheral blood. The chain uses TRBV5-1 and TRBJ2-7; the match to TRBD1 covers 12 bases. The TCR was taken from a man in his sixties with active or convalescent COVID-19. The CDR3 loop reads CASSFRDRGQHEQYF. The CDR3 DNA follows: TGCGCCAGCAGCTTCCGGGACAGGGGGCAACACGAGCAGTACTTC.